A single sample is the source of the 17 T cell receptor beta chains below, sequenced in a study of T cells after yellow fever vaccination. Using its own MiXCR run on the 5' RACE reads, TCRdb lists one record per CDR3 protein. The sample has over 250,000 distinct CDR3 sequences, about 5% seen once. This material consisted of CD4+ T cells sorted from PBMCs, taken on the day of the yellow fever booster vaccination. These receptors all come from a man aged 18 to 30 who received the YFV17D yellow fever vaccine.

Ten or more counts support this clonotype. The chain uses TRBV9 and TRBJ2-3, with 14 bases fitting TRBD2. V lost 4 bases to trimming and J lost 2 bases; unmatched junction nucleotides: 6. The CDR3 has 17 amino acids. Germline values: CDR1 SGDLS, CDR2 YYNGEE. The CDR3 nucleotides read TGTGCCAGCAGCCCGGGGACTAGCGGGGGCTACACAGATACGCAGTATTTT. Encoded protein: CASSPGTSGGYTDTQYF.

In this sample, this clonotype turned up a few times. The chain links TRBV9 to TRBJ2-2; 9 positions agree with TRBD2. This CDR3 is 16 amino acids long. Germline V lookup: CDR1 SGDLS, CDR2 YYNGEE. V was clipped by 0 bases and J by 5 bases; unmatched bases: 5. Here the CDR3 DNA reads TGTGCCAGCAGCGTAGAGGCGGGGGGGAGGACCGGGGAGCTGTTTTTT. This translates into CASSVEAGGRTGELFF.

This clonotype appeared many times. J is TRBJ2-4 and V is TRBV20-1; D perhaps matches TRBD1 (6 bases). The CDR3 is 14 residues long. Germline CDR1 reads DFQATT; CDR2 reads SNEGSKA (reference sequence). The V end was cut by 3 bases, the J end by 6 bases, with 15 bases between. Written as DNA, the CDR3 is TGCAGTGCTAGGACCTTGGGACAATCAAACATTCAGTACTTC. This sequence encodes CSARTLGQSNIQYF.

This clonotype has more than one count but fewer than ten. The rearrangement links TRBV5-4 to TRBJ1-1; 8 nucleotides align to TRBD1. V trimming: 4 bases; J trimming: 0 bases; junction bases outside the gene matches: 8. The CDR3 contains 16 residues. Per the germline V gene, CDR1 is SGHNT and CDR2 is YYREEE (reference sequence). The CDR3 bases are TGTGCCAGCAGCCGGTTCGGACAGGGATTGAACACTGAAGCTTTCTTT. Its protein product is CASSRFGQGLNTEAFF.

The rearrangement joins TRBV4-2 to TRBJ1-6; possibly TRBD1 for D (6 bases). Germline loops: CDR1 LGHNA, CDR2 YNFKEQ. This CDR3 region has 15 residues. The V end was cut by 4 bases, the J end by 5 bases, with 12 bases between. CDR3 amino acids: CASSLTGTNNSPLHF. The DNA for the CDR3 is TGTGCCAGCAGCCTGACCGGGACAAATAATTCACCCCTCCACTTT.

There are a few counts of this clonotype. The J gene is TRBJ1-6, the V gene TRBV5-8, with 7 bases that match TRBD1. After removal of 2 bases from V and 7 bases from J, the junction contained 3 bases not matched to a gene. Germline CDR1 and CDR2: SGHTS and YDEGEE. CDR3 size: 14 residues. The CDR3 DNA sequence: TGTGCCAGCAGCTTTACAGGGGAGAATTCACCCCTCCACTTT. Translation gives CASSFTGENSPLHF.

This clonotype came up a few times. The chain has TRBV9 and TRBJ2-3; no definite D call. Trimming removed 2 bases at V and 0 bases at J, with 4 bases between. The germline CDR1 and CDR2 sequences are SGDLS and YYNGEE. The CDR3 has 13 amino acids. The CDR3: CASSVRSTDTQYF. The CDR3 bases are TGTGCCAGCAGCGTTCGTAGCACAGATACGCAGTATTTT.

The table lists this clonotype with a few counts. The CDR3 nucleotides read TGTGCCAGCAGCTGGGAGGGGAGGGAATCGGAGACCCAGTACTTC. This translates into CASSWEGRESETQYF. The chain carries TRBV7-9 and TRBJ2-5, with 7 bases that match TRBD2. CDR1 is SEHNR and CDR2 is FQNEAQ in the germline V gene (reference sequence). The trim removed 4 bases at V and 5 bases at J, leaving 10 bases unmatched. The CDR3 has 15 residues.

This clonotype was observed at least ten times. The chain combines TRBV7-2 with TRBJ2-6, with 7 bases identical to TRBD1. The CDR3 has 16 amino acids. Germline values: CDR1 SGHTA, CDR2 FQGNSA. The V and J ends lost 5 bases and 2 bases, in that order; junction bases with no gene match: 6. The CDR3 nucleotides are TGTGCCAGCAGCGCCGGCACAGGGGCTGGGGCCAACGTCCTGACTTTC. Residues: CASSAGTGAGANVLTF.

In this sample, this clonotype turned up many times. The V gene is TRBV5-1, the J gene TRBJ2-1; D might be TRBD1 or TRBD2, each matching 5 bases. This CDR3 is built from 15 residues. Trimming stripped 1 base from V and 4 bases from J, with 12 bases between. Germline-derived CDR1 and CDR2 are SGHRS and YFSETQ. DNA of the CDR3: TGCGCCAGCAGCTTGCGGGACCCCCCATACAATGAGCAGTTCTTC. Amino acids: CASSLRDPPYNEQFF.

The chain joins TRBV6-2 or TRBV6-3 to TRBJ1-2; D is ambiguous. The CDR3 extends over 11 amino acids. Per the germline V gene, CDR1 is MNHEY and CDR2 is SVGEGT. The V gene lost 6 bases and the J gene lost 5 bases, with 7 bases spanning the gap. The CDR3 DNA reads as TGTGCCAGCAGCAACTCGTATGGCTACACCTTC. It is translated as CASSNSYGYTF.

This clonotype was observed at least ten times. This chain connects TRBV7-2 to TRBJ2-3; TRBD2 agrees at 8 bases. Germline V CDR1 and CDR2: SGHTA, FQGNSA. CDR3 length: 15 amino acids. The V and J ends lost 1 base and 6 bases, in that order; junction bases with no gene match: 6. The CDR3 DNA reads TGTGCCAGCAGCTTAGTTAGCGGGGCGGGGGATACGCAGTATTTT. This gives the protein CASSLVSGAGDTQYF.

This clonotype was recorded many times. The chain uses TRBV12-3 or TRBV12-4 and TRBJ1-2; a weak D match, TRBD1 (5 bases). This CDR3 contains 18 residues. Trimming shortened V by 7 bases and J by 9 bases, and 33 bases separated the two germline ends. The CDR3 DNA reads as TGTGCCAGCACCACAACAGGCAGAGGGTTTTCCAGGCAGAGACGCTACACCTTC. It codes for CASTTTGRGFSRQRRYTF.

The CDR3 DNA is TGTGCCAGCAGTGAAGCGCGGTTCCTTACCCAGCATTTT. Amino acids: CASSEARFLTQHF. The genes are TRBV6-1 and TRBJ1-5; no clear D. CDR1 is MNHNS, CDR2 SASEGT, per germline. The CDR3 sequence is 13 residues long. V was shortened by 0 bases and J by 11 bases, with 11 bases between the two germline ends.

This clonotype turned up a few times. The chain joins TRBV6-2 or TRBV6-3 to TRBJ1-3; the D is unclear. The CDR3 extends over 15 amino acids. Germline V gene data show CDR1 as MNHEY and CDR2 as SVGEGT. V was cut by 0 bases and J by 0 bases, with 6 bases left in between. DNA for the CDR3: TGTGCCAGCAGTTACTCGACAATCTCTGGAAACACCATATATTTT. The encoded protein is CASSYSTISGNTIYF.

The chain recombines TRBV5-1 with TRBJ2-7; 11 bases line up with TRBD2. The CDR3 contains 15 residues. With 0 bases clipped from V and 4 bases from J, the junction kept 3 bases outside the gene matches. Germline V CDR1 and CDR2: SGHRS, YFSETQ. CDR3 protein: CASSLASGGLYEQYV. The CDR3 bases are TGCGCCAGCAGCTTGGCTAGCGGGGGGTTATACGAGCAGTACGTC.

This clonotype was observed at least ten times. The chain couples TRBV6-5 to TRBJ1-5; 8 bases line up with TRBD1. The ends lost 5 bases at V and 2 bases at J; junction bases unmatched: 8. The CDR3 consists of 16 residues. Germline loops: CDR1 MNHEY, CDR2 SVGAGI. CDR3 nucleotides: TGTGCCAGCAGTAACCACAGGGGGAAGGGCAATCAGCCCCAGCATTTT. It yields the protein CASSNHRGKGNQPQHF.